The T cell receptor beta chain described here comes from a study of cytomegalovirus exposure and HLA in healthy donors. Study-level points and caveats: A reported reduction in N-insertions relative to the approximately 690-donor mean was seen in an Asian-associated ancestry cluster in a later analysis. V- and J-gene trimming in TCR beta was tied to a missense DCLRE1C variant by an analysis performed later.

In germline, CDR1 is SGHRS, CDR2 YFSETQ. Trimming at V came to 1 base and at J to 5 bases, leaving 11 bases not matched to a gene. This CDR3 is 16 amino acids long. The PCR contained 60 Vbeta and 13 Jbeta primers. Repertoires were generated with immunoSEQ multiplex PCR, while TCRdb's copy carries only in-frame clones and drops some. The sample lists under 300,000 clones, more than 55% occurring once. A word on this clone: Its target is not known.

The source material was PBMCs. The chain combines TRBV5-1 with TRBJ2-7; 8 nucleotides agree with TRBD1. This sequence originates from a female donor in good health and CMV-seronegative. Here the CDR3 reads CASSLFPGGSVDEQYF. DNA for the CDR3: TGCGCCAGCAGCTTGTTCCCAGGGGGCTCGGTGGACGAGCAGTACTTC.